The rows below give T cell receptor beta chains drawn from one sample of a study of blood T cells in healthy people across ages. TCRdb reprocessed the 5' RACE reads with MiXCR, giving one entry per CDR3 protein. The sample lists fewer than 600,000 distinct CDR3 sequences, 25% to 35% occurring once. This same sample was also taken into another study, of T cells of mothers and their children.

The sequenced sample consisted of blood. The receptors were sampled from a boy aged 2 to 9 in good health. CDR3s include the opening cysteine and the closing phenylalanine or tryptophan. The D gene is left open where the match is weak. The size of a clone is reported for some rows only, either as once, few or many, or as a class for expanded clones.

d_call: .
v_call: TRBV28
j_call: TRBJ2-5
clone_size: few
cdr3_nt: TGTGCCAGCAGTTTGACCCCACGGGCTTCGGAGACCCAGTACTTC
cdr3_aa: CASSLTPRASETQYF

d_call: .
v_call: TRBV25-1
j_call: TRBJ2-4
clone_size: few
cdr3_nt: TGTGCCAGCAGTGATACCTGGGGGGACATTCGGTACTTC
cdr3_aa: CASSDTWGDIRYF

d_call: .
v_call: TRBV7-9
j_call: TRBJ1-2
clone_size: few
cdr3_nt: TGTGCCAGCAACCGGGGCGCCGATGGCTACACCTTC
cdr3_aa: CASNRGADGYTF

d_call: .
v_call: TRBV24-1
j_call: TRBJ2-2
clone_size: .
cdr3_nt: TGTGCCACCAGTGTAGGGGCTAACACCGGGGAGCTGTTTTTT
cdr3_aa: CATSVGANTGELFF

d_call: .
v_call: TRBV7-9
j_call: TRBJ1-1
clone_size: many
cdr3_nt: TGTGCCAGCAGCCTGGGGAGGACTGAAGCTTTCTTT
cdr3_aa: CASSLGRTEAFF

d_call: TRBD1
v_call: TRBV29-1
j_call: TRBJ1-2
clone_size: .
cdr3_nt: TGCAGCGTTGAAGAGGCCCGGGCTCTTCAGGGGGCCAAGAACTATGGCTACACCTTC
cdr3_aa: CSVEEARALQGAKNYGYTF

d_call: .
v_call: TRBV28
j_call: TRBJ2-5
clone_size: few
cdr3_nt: TGTGCCAGCAACTGGGACTCGAAAGAGACCCAGTACTTC
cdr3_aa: CASNWDSKETQYF

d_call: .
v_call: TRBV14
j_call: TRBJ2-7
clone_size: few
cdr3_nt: TGTGCCAGCAGCCTAAGCTGGCCTTCGAGCTCCTACGAGCAGTACTTC
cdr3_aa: CASSLSWPSSSYEQYF

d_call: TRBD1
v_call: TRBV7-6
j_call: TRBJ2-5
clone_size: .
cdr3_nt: TGTGCCAGCAGCGGGACAGGGGGCTACGGAGAGACCCAGTACTTC
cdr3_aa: CASSGTGGYGETQYF

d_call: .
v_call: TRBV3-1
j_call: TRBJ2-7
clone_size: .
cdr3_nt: TGTGCCAGCAGCCAAGATACCTATGGAGAGCAGTACTTC
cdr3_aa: CASSQDTYGEQYF

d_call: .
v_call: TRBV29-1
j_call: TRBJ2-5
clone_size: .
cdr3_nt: TGCAGCGTTGATGTAGACATACTCGGAAAGAATGCGCAGTACTTC
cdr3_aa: CSVDVDILGKNAQYF

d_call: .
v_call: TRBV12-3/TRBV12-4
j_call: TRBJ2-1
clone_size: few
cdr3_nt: TGTGCCAGCATCCCGGGGAACAATGAGCAGTTCTTC
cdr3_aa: CASIPGNNEQFF

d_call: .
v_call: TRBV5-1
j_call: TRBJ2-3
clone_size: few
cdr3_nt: TGCGCCAGCAGCTTGGGAGTCTCGGAGGCAGATACGCAGTATTTT
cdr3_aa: CASSLGVSEADTQYF

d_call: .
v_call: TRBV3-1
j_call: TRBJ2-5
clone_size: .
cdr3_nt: TGTGCCAGCAGCCCAGACCACCAAGAGACCCAGTACTTC
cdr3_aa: CASSPDHQETQYF

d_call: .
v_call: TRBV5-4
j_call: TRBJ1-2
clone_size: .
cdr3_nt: TGTGCCAGCAACTCGGTGGGGGCTTATGGCTACACCTTC
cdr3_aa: CASNSVGAYGYTF

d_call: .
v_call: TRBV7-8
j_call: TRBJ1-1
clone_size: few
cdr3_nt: TGTGCCAGCAGCCCCTCCACAGGGTGGGGCACTGAAGCTTTCTTT
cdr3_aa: CASSPSTGWGTEAFF

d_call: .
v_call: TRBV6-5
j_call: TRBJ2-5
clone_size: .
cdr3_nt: TGTGCCAGCAGTTTCGACAAAGAGAAAGAGACCCAGTACTTC
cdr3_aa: CASSFDKEKETQYF

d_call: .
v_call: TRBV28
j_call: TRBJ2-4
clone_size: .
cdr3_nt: TGTGCCAGCAGTTTCAAGGGCGCAAACATTCAGTACTTC
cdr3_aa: CASSFKGANIQYF

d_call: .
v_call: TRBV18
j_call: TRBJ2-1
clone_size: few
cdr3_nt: TGTGCCAGCTCACTGATCGGGACTGGTGACAATGAGCAGTTCTTC
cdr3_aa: CASSLIGTGDNEQFF

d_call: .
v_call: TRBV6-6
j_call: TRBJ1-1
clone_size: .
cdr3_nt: TGTGCCAGCAGTTACTCTCTCCGCCAGAAGAACACTGAAGCTTTCTTT
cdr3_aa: CASSYSLRQKNTEAFF

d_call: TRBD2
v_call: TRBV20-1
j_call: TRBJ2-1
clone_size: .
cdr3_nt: TGCAGTGCCCCGTGGGGGGTAGCGGGAGGATCGGACAATGAGCAGTTCTTC
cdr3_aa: CSAPWGVAGGSDNEQFF

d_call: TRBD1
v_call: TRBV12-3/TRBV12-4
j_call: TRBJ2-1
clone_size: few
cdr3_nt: TGTGCCAGCAGTACAGGGGGAGGCTCCTACAATGAGCAGTTCTTC
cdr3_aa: CASSTGGGSYNEQFF

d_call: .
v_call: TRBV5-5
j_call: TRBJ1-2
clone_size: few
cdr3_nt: TGTGCCAGCAGCGCCACCGACATGCCCTATGGCTACACCTTC
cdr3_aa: CASSATDMPYGYTF

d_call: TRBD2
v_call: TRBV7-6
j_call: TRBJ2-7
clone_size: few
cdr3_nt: TGTGCCAGCAGCTCGCTAGCGGGGGCCCACTACGAGCAGTACTTC
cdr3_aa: CASSSLAGAHYEQYF

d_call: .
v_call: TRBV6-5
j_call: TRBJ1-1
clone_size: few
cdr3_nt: TGTGCCAGCAGTTCCTGGGGGAACACTGAAGCTTTCTTT
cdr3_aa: CASSSWGNTEAFF

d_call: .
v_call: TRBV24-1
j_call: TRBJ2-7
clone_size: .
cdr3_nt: TGTGCCACCAGTGATTCGTCGACGGACGAGCAGTACTTC
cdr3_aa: CATSDSSTDEQYF

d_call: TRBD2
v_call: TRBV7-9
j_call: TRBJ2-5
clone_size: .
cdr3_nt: TGTGCCAGCAGCCACGGACTAGCGGGAAAGGAGACCCAGTACTTC
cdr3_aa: CASSHGLAGKETQYF

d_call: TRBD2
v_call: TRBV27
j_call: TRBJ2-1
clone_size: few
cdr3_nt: TGTGCCAGCAGTGTCCTAGCGGGGGGGTACAATGAGCAGTTCTTC
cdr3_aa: CASSVLAGGYNEQFF

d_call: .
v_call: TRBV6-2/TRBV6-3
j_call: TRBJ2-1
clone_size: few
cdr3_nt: TGTGCCAGCAGGATAGGGACGCCGAGCTCCTACAATGAGCAGTTCTTC
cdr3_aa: CASRIGTPSSYNEQFF

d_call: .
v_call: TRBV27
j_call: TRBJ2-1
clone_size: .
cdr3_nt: TGCGCCAGCAGTTTCGTGGGGGCCTACAATGAGCAGTTCTTC
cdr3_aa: CASSFVGAYNEQFF

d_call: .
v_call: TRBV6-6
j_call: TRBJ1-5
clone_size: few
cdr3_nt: TGTGCCAGCAGTCAGACGGTTCGCGGCAATCAGCCCCAGCATTTT
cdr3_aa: CASSQTVRGNQPQHF

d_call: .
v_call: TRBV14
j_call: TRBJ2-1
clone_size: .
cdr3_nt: TGTGCCAGCAGCCAAGAAGAAAGATGGAGGGGCTACAATGAGCAGTTCTTC
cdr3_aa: CASSQEERWRGYNEQFF

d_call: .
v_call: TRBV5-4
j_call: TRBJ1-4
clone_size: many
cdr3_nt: TGTGCCAGCAGCCTCCGGGGTAATGAAAAACTGTTTTTT
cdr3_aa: CASSLRGNEKLFF

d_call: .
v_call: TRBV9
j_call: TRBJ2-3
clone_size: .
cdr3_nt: TGTGCCAGCAGCGTAGGGGTGGGTTCAGATACGCAGTATTTT
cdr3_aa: CASSVGVGSDTQYF

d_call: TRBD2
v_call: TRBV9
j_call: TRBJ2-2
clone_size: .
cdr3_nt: TGTGCCAGCAGTTCCGGGACTAGCGGGTGGGCCGGGGAGCTGTTTTTT
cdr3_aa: CASSSGTSGWAGELFF

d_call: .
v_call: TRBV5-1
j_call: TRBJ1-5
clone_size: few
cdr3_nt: TGCGCCAGCAGCTTGGAACCACAGGGTTATAGCAATCAGCCCCAGCATTTT
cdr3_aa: CASSLEPQGYSNQPQHF

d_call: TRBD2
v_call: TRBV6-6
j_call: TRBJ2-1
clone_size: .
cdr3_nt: TGTGCCAGCAGTTACTCGAAACTAGCGGGGGCCAGGAGGAATGAGCAGTTCTTC
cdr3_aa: CASSYSKLAGARRNEQFF

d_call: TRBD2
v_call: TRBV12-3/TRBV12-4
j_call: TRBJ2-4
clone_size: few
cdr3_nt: TGTGCCAGCAGTGGCGGGAGTATGGGAAACATTCAGTACTTC
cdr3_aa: CASSGGSMGNIQYF

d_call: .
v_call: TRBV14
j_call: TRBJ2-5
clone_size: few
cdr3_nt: TGTGCCAGCAGTCAACCTAGACGGGGAGAAGAGACCCAGTACTTC
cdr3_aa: CASSQPRRGEETQYF

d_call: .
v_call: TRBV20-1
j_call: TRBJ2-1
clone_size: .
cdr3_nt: TGCAGTGCTAGAGACCCGGGACTCCACTACAATGAGCAGTTCTTC
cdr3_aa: CSARDPGLHYNEQFF

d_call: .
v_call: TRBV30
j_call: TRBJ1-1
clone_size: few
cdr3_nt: TGTGCCTGGAGTGTAGGCACGAACACTGAAGCTTTCTTT
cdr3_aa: CAWSVGTNTEAFF

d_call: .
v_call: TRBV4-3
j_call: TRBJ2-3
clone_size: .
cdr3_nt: TGCGCCAGCAGCCTTAGCGGCGACACAGATACGCAGTATTTT
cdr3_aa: CASSLSGDTDTQYF

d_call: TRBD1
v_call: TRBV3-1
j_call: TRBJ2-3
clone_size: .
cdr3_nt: TGTGCCAGCAGCCAAGATCTAATGACAGGGGGCAGGAATACGCAGTATTTT
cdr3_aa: CASSQDLMTGGRNTQYF

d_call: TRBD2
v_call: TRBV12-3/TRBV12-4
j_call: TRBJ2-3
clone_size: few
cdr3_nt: TGTGCCAGCAGTGATAAGCGGGGGTTACCAGATACGCAGTATTTT
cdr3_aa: CASSDKRGLPDTQYF

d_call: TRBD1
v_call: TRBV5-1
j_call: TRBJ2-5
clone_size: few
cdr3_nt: TGCGCCAGCAGCCTAGTCCGGGACAGGCGGGAGACCCAGTACTTC
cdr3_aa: CASSLVRDRRETQYF

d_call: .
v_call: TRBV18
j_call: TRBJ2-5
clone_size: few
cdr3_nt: TGTGCCAGCTCACCACGCGTGGAGGAGACCCAGTACTTC
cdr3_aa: CASSPRVEETQYF